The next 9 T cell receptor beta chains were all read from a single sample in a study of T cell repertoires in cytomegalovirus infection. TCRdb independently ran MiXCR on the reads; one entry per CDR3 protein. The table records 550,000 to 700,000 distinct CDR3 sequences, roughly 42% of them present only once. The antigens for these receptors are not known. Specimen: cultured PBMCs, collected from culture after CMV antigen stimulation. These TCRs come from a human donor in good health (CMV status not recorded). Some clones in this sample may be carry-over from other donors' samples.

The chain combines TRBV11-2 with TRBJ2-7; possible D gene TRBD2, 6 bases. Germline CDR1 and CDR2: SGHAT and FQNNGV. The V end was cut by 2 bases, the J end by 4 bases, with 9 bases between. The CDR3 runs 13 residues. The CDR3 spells CASSLKDYYEQYF. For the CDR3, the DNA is TGTGCCAGCAGCTTAAAGGACTATTACGAGCAGTACTTC.

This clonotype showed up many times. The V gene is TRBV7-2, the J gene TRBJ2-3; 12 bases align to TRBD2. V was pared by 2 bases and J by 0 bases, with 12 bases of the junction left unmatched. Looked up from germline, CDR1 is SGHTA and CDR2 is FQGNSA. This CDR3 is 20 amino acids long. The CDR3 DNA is TGTGCCAGCAGCTTACGCCCGGCGGCTAGCGGGAGGGTGAGCACAGATACGCAGTATTTT. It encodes CASSLRPAASGRVSTDTQYF. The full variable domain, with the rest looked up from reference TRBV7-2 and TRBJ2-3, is GAGVSQSPSNKVTEKGKDVELRCDPISGHTALYWYRQSLGQGLEFLIYFQGNSAPDKSGLPSDRFSAERTGGSVSTLTIQRTQQEDSAVYLCASSLRPAASGRVSTDTQYFGPGTRLTVL.

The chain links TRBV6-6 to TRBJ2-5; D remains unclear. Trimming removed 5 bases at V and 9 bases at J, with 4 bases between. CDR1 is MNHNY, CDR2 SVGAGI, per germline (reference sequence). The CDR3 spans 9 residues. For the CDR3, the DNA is TGTGCCAGCAGTGCTTCCCAGTACTTC. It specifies CASSASQYF.

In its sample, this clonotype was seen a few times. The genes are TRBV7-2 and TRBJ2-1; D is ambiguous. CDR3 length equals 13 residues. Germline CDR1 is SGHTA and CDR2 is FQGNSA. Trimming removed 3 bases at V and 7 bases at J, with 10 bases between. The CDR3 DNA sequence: TGTGCCAGCAGCTTCCCAATAGTAAATGAGCAGTTCTTC. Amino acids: CASSFPIVNEQFF.

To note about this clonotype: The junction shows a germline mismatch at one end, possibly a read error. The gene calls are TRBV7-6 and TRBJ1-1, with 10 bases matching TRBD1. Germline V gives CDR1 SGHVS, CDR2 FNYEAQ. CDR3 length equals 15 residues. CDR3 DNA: TGTGTCAGCAGCCCAGGACAGGGGGGGGGCACTGAAGCTTTCTTT. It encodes CVSSPGQGGGTEAFF.

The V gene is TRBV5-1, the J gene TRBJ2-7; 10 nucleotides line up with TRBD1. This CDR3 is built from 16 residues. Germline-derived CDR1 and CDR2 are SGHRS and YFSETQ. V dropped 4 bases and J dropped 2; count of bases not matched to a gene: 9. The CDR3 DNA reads TGCGCCAGCAGCCTTCAGGAGGGACAGGGGACCTACGAGCAGTACTTC. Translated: CASSLQEGQGTYEQYF.

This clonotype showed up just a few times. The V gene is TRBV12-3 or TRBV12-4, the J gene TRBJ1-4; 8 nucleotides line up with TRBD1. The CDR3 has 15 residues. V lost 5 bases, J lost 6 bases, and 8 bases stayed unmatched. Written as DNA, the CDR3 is TGTGCCAGCAGTCCCCGACAGGGGCGCGATGAAAAACTGTTTTTT. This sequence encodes CASSPRQGRDEKLFF.

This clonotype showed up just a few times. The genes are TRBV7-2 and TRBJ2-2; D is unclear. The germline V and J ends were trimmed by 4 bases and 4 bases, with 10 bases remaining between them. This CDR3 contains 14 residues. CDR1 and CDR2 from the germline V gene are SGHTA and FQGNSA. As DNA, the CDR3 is TGTGCCAGCAGCTCATCTCCATCCACCGGGGAGCTGTTTTTT. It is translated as CASSSSPSTGELFF.

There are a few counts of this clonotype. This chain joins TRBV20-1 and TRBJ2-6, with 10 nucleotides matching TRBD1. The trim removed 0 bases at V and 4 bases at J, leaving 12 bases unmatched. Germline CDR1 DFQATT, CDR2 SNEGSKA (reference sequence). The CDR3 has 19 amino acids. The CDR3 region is CSARDPMTGGASGANVLTF. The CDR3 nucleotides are TGCAGTGCTAGAGACCCAATGACAGGGGGCGCATCCGGGGCCAACGTCCTGACTTTC.